This T cell receptor beta chain was observed in a study of T cell repertoires in cytomegalovirus infection. Looking at the study overall: Through public TCR beta signatures, both CMV infection and matching HLA type were indicated.

This clonotype appeared a few times. Its antigen remains unknown. TCRdb re-called the reads with MiXCR, one entry per CDR3 protein. Found here are more than 650,000 distinct CDR3 sequences, roughly 36% of them singletons; the top ten hold around 3%. Study conclusions and caveats: The study found HLA-C-restricted CMV-specific TCR beta clonotypes dominating the ex vivo response.

The receptor was derived from a human donor in good health (CMV status not recorded). Some clones in this sample may be carry-over from other donors' samples. Sequencing was done on a sample of PBMCs.

CDR3 sequence reads: CASTPGGPTEAFF. The CDR3 DNA reads TGTGCCAGTACCCCGGGGGGACCCACTGAAGCTTTCTTT. This chain uses TRBV19 with TRBJ1-1, with a tentative D call TRBD1 (5 bases). The CDR3 length is 13 residues. The V gene lost 7 bases and the J gene lost 4 bases, with 13 bases spanning the gap. CDR1 and CDR2 (germline): LNHDA, SQIVND (reference sequence).